This is a list of T cell receptor beta chains from one sample in a study of blood T cells in healthy people across ages. TCRdb called the 5' RACE reads again in MiXCR, with one record for every CDR3 protein. The sample has some 1,500,000 distinct CDR3 sequences; under 55% are singletons. Sequenced input: blood. Every receptor here comes from a woman between 18 and 30 years old in good health. Each CDR3 is given with its conserved first and last residue. The D gene is left open where the match is weak. Not all rows give a size; the values are once, few, many and, for expanded clones, a class.

cdr3_aa	cdr3_nt	d_call	j_call	v_call	clone_size
CASSPGGFWYEQYF	TGTGCCAGCAGCCCGGGGGGCTTCTGGTACGAGCAGTACTTC	-	TRBJ2-7	TRBV4-2	-
CASSYSRVYSNQPQHF	TGTGCCAGCAGTTACTCGAGGGTCTATAGCAATCAGCCCCAGCATTTT	-	TRBJ1-5	TRBV6-2/TRBV6-3	-
CASSLTGLQETQYF	TGTGCCAGCAGCTTAACAGGGCTACAGGAGACCCAGTACTTC	-	TRBJ2-5	TRBV7-9	many
CASSLAGIFYNEQYF	TGTGCCAGCAGTCTAGCGGGTATCTTCTACAATGAGCAGTACTTC	TRBD2	TRBJ2-7	TRBV2	-
CASSLALRQGADEQFF	TGCGCCAGCAGCTTGGCCTTAAGACAGGGGGCCGATGAGCAGTTCTTC	TRBD1	TRBJ2-1	TRBV5-1	-
CSVGLAGVPYEQYF	TGCAGCGTGGGACTAGCGGGAGTGCCCTACGAGCAGTACTTC	TRBD2	TRBJ2-7	TRBV29-1	few
CASSARLNEQYF	TGTGCCAGCAGCGCCCGTTTGAATGAGCAGTACTTC	-	TRBJ2-7	TRBV9	few
CSVGAGDGKLFF	TGCAGCGTAGGGGCGGGGGATGGAAAACTGTTTTTT	-	TRBJ1-4	TRBV29-1	many
CASSPDRVRYYGYTF	TGTGCCAGCAGTCCCGACAGGGTGCGGTACTATGGCTACACCTTC	TRBD1	TRBJ1-2	TRBV27	-
CAWGQFHEQFF	TGTGCCTGGGGACAATTCCATGAGCAGTTCTTC	-	TRBJ2-1	TRBV30	few
CASSLSTSGATSYNEQFF	TGTGCCAGCAGCTTATCTACTAGCGGGGCAACCTCCTACAATGAGCAGTTCTTC	TRBD2	TRBJ2-1	TRBV7-8	-
CSVEAGYYGYTF	TGCAGCGTTGAAGCGGGCTACTATGGCTACACCTTC	-	TRBJ1-2	TRBV29-1	-
CSAAKGASMGFF	TGCAGTGCAGCGAAGGGAGCCTCCATGGGGTTCTTC	-	TRBJ2-1	TRBV20-1	few
CASSYVGADTGELFF	TGTGCCAGCAGTTATGTCGGGGCCGACACCGGGGAGCTGTTTTTT	-	TRBJ2-2	TRBV6-5	-
CASSRNVGSSYNEQFF	TGCGCCAGCAGCCGTAACGTGGGAAGCTCCTACAATGAGCAGTTCTTC	-	TRBJ2-1	TRBV4-1	once
CASSQLSGGAHHEQYF	TGCGCCAGCAGCCAACTTAGCGGGGGAGCCCACCACGAGCAGTACTTC	TRBD2	TRBJ2-7	TRBV4-1	few
CSARRGAASYEQYF	TGCAGTGCTCGAAGGGGGGCCGCATCCTACGAGCAGTACTTC	-	TRBJ2-7	TRBV20-1	-
CASSSSATTFNEQFF	TGCGCCAGCAGCTCTAGCGCCACGACGTTCAATGAGCAGTTCTTC	-	TRBJ2-1	TRBV5-1	few
CSAREVSLRGIEKLFF	TGCAGTGCTAGAGAGGTCAGCCTCCGGGGGATTGAAAAACTGTTTTTT	-	TRBJ1-4	TRBV20-1	-
CASSLARRTNSPLHF	TGTGCCAGCAGCTTAGCTCGCCGGACTAATTCACCCCTCCACTTT	-	TRBJ1-6	TRBV7-2	few
CASSVYGRDTDTQYF	TGTGCCAGCAGCGTTTACGGGAGGGACACAGATACGCAGTATTTT	TRBD2	TRBJ2-3	TRBV7-8	few
CASSVGTSGSVDEFF	TGTGCCAGCAGCGTAGGGACTAGCGGGAGTGTGGATGAGTTCTTC	TRBD2	TRBJ2-1	TRBV9	-